This TCR beta chain was found in a study of T cells after yellow fever vaccination. Germline V CDR1 and CDR2: SGHAT, FQNNGV. The CDR3 spans 14 residues. V lost 4 bases and J lost 5; bases outside the gene matches: 4. TCRdb fed the 5' RACE reads into MiXCR, producing one record per CDR3 protein. The table includes about 260,000 distinct CDR3 sequences, about 3.7% detected once. This clonotype came up many times. This sequence originates from a man aged 18 to 29 who received the YFV17D yellow fever vaccine. The sample in question was PBMCs, obtained 15 days after the yellow fever booster vaccination. This chain uses TRBV11-2 with TRBJ2-3, with 9 bases identical to TRBD1. The CDR3 coding sequence is TGTGCCAGCAGCTGGACAGGGGCTGGAGATACGCAGTATTTT. This translates into CASSWTGAGDTQYF.